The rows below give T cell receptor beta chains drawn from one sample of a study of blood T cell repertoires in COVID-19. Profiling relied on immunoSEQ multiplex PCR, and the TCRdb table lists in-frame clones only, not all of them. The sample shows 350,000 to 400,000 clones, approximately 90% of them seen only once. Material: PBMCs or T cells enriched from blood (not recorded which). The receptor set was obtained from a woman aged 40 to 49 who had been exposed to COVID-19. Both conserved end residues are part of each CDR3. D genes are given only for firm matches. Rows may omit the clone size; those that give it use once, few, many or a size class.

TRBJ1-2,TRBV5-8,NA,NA,CASREDAVRGYTF,TGTGCCAGCAGGGAGGATGCAGTCAGGGGCTACACCTTC
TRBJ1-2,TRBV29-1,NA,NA,CSVTGPANYGYTF,TGCAGCGTTACAGGTCCAGCTAACTATGGCTACACCTTC
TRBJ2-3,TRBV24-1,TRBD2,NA,CATSAPPGGGAGEDTQYF,TGTGCCACCAGTGCCCCCCCCGGGGGAGGGGCGGGGGAAGATACGCAGTATTTT
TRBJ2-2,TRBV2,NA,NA,CASKGKGGQGSTGELFF,TGTGCCAGCAAAGGGAAGGGAGGGCAGGGGAGCACCGGGGAGCTGTTTTTT
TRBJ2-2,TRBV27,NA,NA,CASSLGGLGTGELFF,TGTGCCAGCAGTTTAGGCGGGCTCGGCACCGGGGAGCTGTTTTTT
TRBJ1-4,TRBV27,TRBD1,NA,CASGDRGKEKLFF,TGTGCCAGCGGGGACAGGGGAAAAGAAAAACTGTTTTTT
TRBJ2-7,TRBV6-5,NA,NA,CASSYPRPGRYEQYF,TGTGCCAGCAGTTACCCCCGGCCAGGCCGCTACGAGCAGTACTTC
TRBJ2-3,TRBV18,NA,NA,CASSPSWGEDTQYF,TGTGCCAGCTCACCATCATGGGGAGAAGATACGCAGTATTTT
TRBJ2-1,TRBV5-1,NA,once,CASSISGEQFF,TGCGCCAGCAGCATCTCGGGGGAGCAGTTCTTC
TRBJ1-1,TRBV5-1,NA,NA,CASSHGTQNTEAFF,TGCGCCAGCAGCCACGGGACACAGAACACTGAAGCTTTCTTT
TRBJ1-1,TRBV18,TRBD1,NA,CASSPLGQGNTEAFF,TGTGCCAGCTCACCCTTAGGACAGGGAAACACTGAAGCTTTCTTT
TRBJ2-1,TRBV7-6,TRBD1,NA,CASSPDRGLVNEQFF,TGTGCCAGCTCCCCGGACAGGGGGCTAGTCAATGAGCAGTTCTTC
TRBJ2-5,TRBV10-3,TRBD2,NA,CAISLGTRGRETQYF,TGTGCCATCAGCCTCGGGACTAGAGGTCGAGAGACCCAGTACTTC
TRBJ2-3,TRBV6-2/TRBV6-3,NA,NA,CASSYSGRENTDTQYF,TGTGCCAGCAGTTACTCAGGTCGGGAGAATACAGATACGCAGTATTTT
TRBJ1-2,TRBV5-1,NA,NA,CASSGATNYGYTF,TGCGCCAGCAGCGGGGCTACTAACTATGGCTACACCTTC
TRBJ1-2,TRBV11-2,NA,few,CASSLGGGNYGYTF,TGTGCCAGCAGCTTAGGAGGCGGGAACTATGGCTACACCTTC
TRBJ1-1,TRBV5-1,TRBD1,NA,CASSFGPGGGGAFF,TGCGCCAGCAGCTTTGGCCCAGGGGGCGGAGGGGCTTTCTTT
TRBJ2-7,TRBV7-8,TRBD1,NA,CASSFTGQSYEQYF,TGTGCCAGCAGCTTTACGGGACAGTCCTACGAGCAGTACTTC
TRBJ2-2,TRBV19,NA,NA,CASSIRGTGELFF,TGTGCCAGTAGTATAAGGGGGACCGGGGAGCTGTTTTTT
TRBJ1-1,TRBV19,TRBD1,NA,CASRSLTGRTEAFF,TGTGCCAGTAGAAGTCTGACAGGGAGGACTGAAGCTTTCTTT
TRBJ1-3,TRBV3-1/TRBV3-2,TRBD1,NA,CASSPRDRGRRNTIYF,TGTGCCAGCAGCCCCCGGGACAGGGGAAGAAGGAACACCATATATTTT
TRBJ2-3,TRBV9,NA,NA,CASSVEAGVGQATDTQYF,TGTGCCAGCAGCGTAGAAGCAGGGGTGGGACAAGCTACAGATACGCAGTATTTT
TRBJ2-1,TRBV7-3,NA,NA,CASSPRTSDYNEQFF,TGTGCCAGCAGCCCCCGTACTAGTGATTACAATGAGCAGTTCTTC
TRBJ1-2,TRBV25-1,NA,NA,CASSELTGGAEGYTF,TGTGCCAGCAGTGAATTAACGGGGGGCGCGGAGGGCTACACCTTC
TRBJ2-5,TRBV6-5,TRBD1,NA,CASSPGTGGAETQYF,TGTGCCAGCAGCCCAGGGACAGGGGGCGCAGAGACCCAGTACTTC
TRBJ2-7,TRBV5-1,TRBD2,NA,CASSLAGTNYEQYF,TGCGCCAGCAGCTTGGCCGGGACTAATTACGAGCAGTACTTC
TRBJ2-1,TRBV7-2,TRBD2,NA,CASSRTSGGAIRPGEQFF,TGTGCCAGCAGCCGGACTAGCGGGGGGGCAATCCGACCAGGTGAGCAGTTCTTC
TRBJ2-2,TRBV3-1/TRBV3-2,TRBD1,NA,CASSRDRVAGELFF,TGTGCCAGCAGCCGAGACAGGGTAGCCGGGGAGCTGTTTTTT
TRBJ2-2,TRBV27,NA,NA,CASSFRSGELFF,TGTGCCAGCAGTTTCAGGTCCGGGGAGCTGTTTTTT
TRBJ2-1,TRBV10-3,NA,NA,CAISESGRDNEQFF,TGTGCCATCAGTGAGTCGGGCAGAGACAATGAGCAGTTCTTC
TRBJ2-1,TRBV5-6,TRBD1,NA,CASSWGTGGWNEQFF,TGTGCCAGCAGCTGGGGGACAGGGGGATGGAATGAGCAGTTCTTC
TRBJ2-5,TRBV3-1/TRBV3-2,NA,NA,CASSQPRIRETQYF,TGTGCCAGCAGCCAACCCCGGATCAGGGAGACCCAGTACTTC
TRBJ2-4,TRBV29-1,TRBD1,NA,CSVEVDRVRDF,TGCAGCGTTGAAGTTGACAGGGTTAGAGACTTC
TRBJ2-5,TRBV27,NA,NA,CASSLYYRDQETQYF,TGTGCCAGCAGTTTATATTACAGGGACCAAGAGACCCAGTACTTC
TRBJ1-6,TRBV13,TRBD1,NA,CASSKEQGRYNSPLHF,TGTGCCAGCAGCAAAGAACAGGGGCGATATAATTCACCCCTCCACTTT
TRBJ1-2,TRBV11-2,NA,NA,CASSLRGYGYTF,TGTGCCAGCAGTCTCCGGGGCTATGGCTACACCTTC
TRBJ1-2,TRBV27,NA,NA,CASSLLTGGRGYGYTF,TGTGCCAGCAGTTTATTGACAGGAGGGAGGGGATATGGCTACACCTTC
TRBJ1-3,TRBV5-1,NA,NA,CASSFENTIYF,TGCGCCAGCAGCTTTGAGAACACCATATATTTT
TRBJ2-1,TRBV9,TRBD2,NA,CASSVRSSGSFYNEQFF,TGTGCCAGCAGCGTAAGGTCTAGCGGGAGTTTCTACAATGAGCAGTTCTTC
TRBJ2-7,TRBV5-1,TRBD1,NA,CASSWDSSSYEQYF,TGCGCCAGCAGCTGGGACAGTAGCTCCTACGAGCAGTACTTC
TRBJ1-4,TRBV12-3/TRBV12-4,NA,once,CASSPFENEKLFF,TGTGCCAGCAGCCCATTTGAGAATGAAAAACTGTTTTTT
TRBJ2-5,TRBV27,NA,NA,CASSEQGMETQYF,TGTGCCAGCAGTGAACAGGGTATGGAGACCCAGTACTTC
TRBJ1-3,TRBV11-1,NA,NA,CASSFSGSHSGNTIYF,TGTGCCAGCAGCTTCAGCGGGTCGCACTCTGGAAACACCATATATTTT
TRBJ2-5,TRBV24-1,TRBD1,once,CATSDSGTGEETQYF,TGTGCCACCAGTGATTCCGGGACAGGGGAAGAGACCCAGTACTTC